The TCR beta chain described here comes from a study of blood T cell repertoires in COVID-19. Study in general: The analysed material was cDNA or gDNA that came from T cells, B-cell-depleted T cells, or PBMCs.

The method was immunoSEQ multiplex PCR; TCRdb's version includes in-frame clones alone and lacks a portion of them. This sample has fewer than 250,000 clones, with roughly 80% found just once. The CDR3 extends over 15 amino acids. Per the germline V gene, CDR1 is LGHDT and CDR2 is YNNKEL (reference sequence). The V gene end was trimmed by 0 bases and the J gene end by 2 bases; junction bases not matched to a gene: 3. The rearrangement links TRBV3-1 (or the pseudogene TRBV3-2) to TRBJ2-7; 8 bases align to TRBD2. The sample comprised peripheral blood. The clonotype comes from a woman between 50 and 59 years old with acute or convalescent COVID-19. The CDR3 coding sequence is TGTGCCAGCAGCCAAGACCCTAGCGGGCCCTACGAGCAGTACTTC. This translates into CASSQDPSGPYEQYF.